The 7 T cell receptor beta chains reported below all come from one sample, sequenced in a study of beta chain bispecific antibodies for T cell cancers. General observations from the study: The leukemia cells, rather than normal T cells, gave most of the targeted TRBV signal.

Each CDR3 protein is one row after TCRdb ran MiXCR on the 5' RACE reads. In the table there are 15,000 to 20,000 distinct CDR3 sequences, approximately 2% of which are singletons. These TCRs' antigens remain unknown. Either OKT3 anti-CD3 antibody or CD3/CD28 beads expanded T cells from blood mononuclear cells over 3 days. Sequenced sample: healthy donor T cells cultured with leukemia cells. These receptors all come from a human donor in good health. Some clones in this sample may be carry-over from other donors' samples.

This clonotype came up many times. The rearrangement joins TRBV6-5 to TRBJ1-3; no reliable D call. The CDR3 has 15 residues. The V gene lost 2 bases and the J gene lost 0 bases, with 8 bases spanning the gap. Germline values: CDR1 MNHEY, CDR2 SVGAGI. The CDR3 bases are TGTGCCAGCAGTTACGCGGGGAACTCTGGAAACACCATATATTTT. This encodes CASSYAGNSGNTIYF.

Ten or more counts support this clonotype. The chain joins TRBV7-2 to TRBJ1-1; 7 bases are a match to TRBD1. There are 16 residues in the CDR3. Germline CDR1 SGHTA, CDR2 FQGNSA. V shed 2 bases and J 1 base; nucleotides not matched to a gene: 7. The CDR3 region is CASSLQGGWRNTEAFF. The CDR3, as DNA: TGTGCCAGCAGCTTACAAGGGGGCTGGCGGAACACTGAAGCTTTCTTT.

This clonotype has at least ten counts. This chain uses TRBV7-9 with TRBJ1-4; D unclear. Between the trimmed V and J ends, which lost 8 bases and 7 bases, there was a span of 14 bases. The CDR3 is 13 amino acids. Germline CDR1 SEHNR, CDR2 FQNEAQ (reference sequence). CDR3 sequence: CASRPGSGEKLFF. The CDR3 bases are TGTGCCAGCCGTCCGGGTAGCGGTGAAAAACTGTTTTTT.

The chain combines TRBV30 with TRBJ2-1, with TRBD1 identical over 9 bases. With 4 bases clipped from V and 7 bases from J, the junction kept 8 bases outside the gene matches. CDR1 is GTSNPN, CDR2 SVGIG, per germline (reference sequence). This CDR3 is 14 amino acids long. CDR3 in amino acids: CAWIGTGLSNEQFF. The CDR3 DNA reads TGTGCCTGGATCGGGACAGGGCTGAGTAATGAGCAGTTCTTC.

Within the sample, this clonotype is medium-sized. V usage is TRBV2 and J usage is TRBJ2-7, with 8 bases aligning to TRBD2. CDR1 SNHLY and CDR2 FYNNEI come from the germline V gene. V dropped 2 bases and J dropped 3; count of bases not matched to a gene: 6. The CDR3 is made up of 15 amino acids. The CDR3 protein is CASSESTSGNYEQYF. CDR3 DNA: TGTGCCAGCAGTGAAAGCACTAGCGGCAACTACGAGCAGTACTTC.

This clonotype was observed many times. The CDR3 protein is CASSLGPAGETQYF. DNA of the CDR3: TGTGCCAGCAGCTTAGGCCCGGCGGGAGAGACCCAGTACTTC. The rearrangement links TRBV7-8 to TRBJ2-5; TRBD2 might be the D (5 bases). CDR3 size: 14 residues. CDR1 is SGHVS and CDR2 is FQNEAQ in the germline V gene. V shed 1 base and J shed 4 bases, with 10 bases lying between them.

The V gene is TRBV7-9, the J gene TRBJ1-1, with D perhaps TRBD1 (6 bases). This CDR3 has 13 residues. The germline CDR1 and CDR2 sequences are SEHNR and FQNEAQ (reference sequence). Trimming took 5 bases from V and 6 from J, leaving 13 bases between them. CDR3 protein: CASSGGGAPEAFF. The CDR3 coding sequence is TGTGCCAGCAGCGGGGGGGGGGCGCCTGAAGCTTTCTTT.